This TCR beta chain originates from a study of blood T cells in healthy people across ages. As for the study in general: T cells yielded about one barcoded beta molecule per two cells through template switching. General observations from the study: Both higher diversity and more naive CD4+ cells marked long-lived donors when set against aged donors. Older age went with lower TCR beta diversity per million T cells, in a roughly linear way.

They isolated at least 6.5 million PBMCs from each sample. Primers used in a second PCR of roughly 7 to 12 cycles were a sample-barcoded 5' primer and a J-beta primer mix. TCRdb passed the 5' RACE reads through MiXCR, listing each CDR3 protein once. The data show 1,100,000 or so distinct CDR3 sequences, 40% to 55% seen once. A note on this clonotype: Its antigen is not identified.

The ends were cut back, 0 bases at V and 6 bases at J, with 14 bases in the middle. The CDR3 loop spans 15 amino acids. The germline V gene has CDR1 LNHNV and CDR2 YYDKDF (reference sequence). Input material: blood. The chain carries TRBV15 and TRBJ1-2; maybe TRBD1 (5 bases). This sequence was found in a woman aged 60 to 75 in good health. CDR3 nucleotide sequence: TGTGCCACCAGCAGAGATGCGGCAGGGAGGGATGGCTACACCTTC. As protein: CATSRDAAGRDGYTF.